The 11 T cell receptor beta chains in this list originate from one sample, sequenced in a study of blood T cell repertoires in COVID-19. Generated by immunoSEQ multiplex PCR, the TCRdb table keeps only in-frame clones and is missing some. The sample holds about 130,000 clones, around 87% seen once. Sequenced material: peripheral blood. These receptors all stem from a woman aged 60-70 years with acute or convalescent COVID-19.

V gene TRBV14 combines with J gene TRBJ2-2, with D maybe TRBD2 (5 bases). There are 16 residues in the CDR3. V was pared by 0 bases and J by 4 bases, with 12 bases between. Germline V gives CDR1 SGHDN, CDR2 FVKESK. The CDR3 reads CASSQEVGVSTGELFF. Here the CDR3 DNA reads TGTGCCAGCAGCCAAGAGGTGGGAGTTAGCACCGGGGAGCTGTTTTTT.

The chain employs TRBV5-1 and TRBJ1-5; 11 bases fit TRBD1. The CDR3 contains 16 residues. The germline gives CDR1 SGHRS, CDR2 YFSETQ. V shed 0 bases and J 3 bases; nucleotides not matched to a gene: 2. In nucleotides, the CDR3 is TGCGCCAGCAGCTTGGGGACAGGGGGCGTCAATCAGCCCCAGCATTTT. Translation gives CASSLGTGGVNQPQHF.

The DNA of the CDR3 is TGTGCCAGCAGCTTGAGGACAGGGGGTCGCAATGAGCAGTTCTTC. It is translated as CASSLRTGGRNEQFF. The rearrangement links TRBV11-2 to TRBJ2-1; 10 bases are shared with TRBD1. This CDR3 region has 15 residues. Germline V gives CDR1 SGHAT, CDR2 FQNNGV. V trimming: 3 bases; J trimming: 6 bases; junction bases outside the gene matches: 5.

The rearrangement uses TRBV28 and TRBJ2-6; D is possibly TRBD1 (6 bases). Germline assignment: CDR1 MDHEN and CDR2 SYDVKM. The germline V and J ends were trimmed by 5 bases and 0 bases, with 14 bases remaining between them. The length of the CDR3 is 17 residues. The CDR3 loop is CASSLVTGPSGANVLTF. CDR3 nucleotide sequence: TGTGCCAGCAGTCTCGTGACAGGACCCTCTGGGGCCAACGTCCTGACTTTC.

V usage is TRBV2 and J usage is TRBJ1-1; no firm D call. V lost 6 bases and J lost 1, with 9 bases in between. The V gene's germline CDR1 is SNHLY and CDR2 FYNNEI. The CDR3 is 13 residues long. The CDR3 DNA reads as TGTGCCAGCAGGATGACGGGGAACACTGAAGCTTTCTTT. It is translated as CASRMTGNTEAFF.

The chain links TRBV2 to TRBJ2-2; TRBD1 agrees at 8 bases. CDR3 length: 15 amino acids. Germline values: CDR1 SNHLY, CDR2 FYNNEI. V trimming: 6 bases; J trimming: 0 bases; junction bases outside the gene matches: 3. CDR3 nucleotides: TGTGCCAGCAGGGAGGACAGGGCGAACACCGGGGAGCTGTTTTTT. It codes for CASREDRANTGELFF.

The rearrangement links TRBV18 to TRBJ1-6; a possible D gene is TRBD1 (6 bases). In germline, CDR1 is KGHSH, CDR2 LQKENI. Trimming removed 6 bases from V and 5 bases from J, with 14 bases in between. The CDR3 runs 15 residues. The CDR3 region has the DNA TGTGCCAGCTCTCGCCAGGGGCTGGATAATTCACCCCTCCACTTT. It specifies CASSRQGLDNSPLHF.

The V and J genes are TRBV9 and TRBJ2-1; TRBD2 agrees at 12 bases. V lost 4 bases and J lost 8; bases outside the gene matches: 7. This CDR3 comprises 15 residues. Germline loops: CDR1 SGDLS, CDR2 YYNGEE. CDR3 protein: CASSSRTSGKDEQFF. CDR3 DNA: TGTGCCAGCAGCTCAAGGACTAGCGGGAAAGATGAGCAGTTCTTC.

The genes are TRBV7-9 and TRBJ1-1; D remains ambiguous. V lost 5 bases, J lost 5 bases, and 6 bases lay in between. Germline V gene data show CDR1 as SEHNR and CDR2 as FQNEAQ (reference sequence). The CDR3 loop spans 11 amino acids. Written as DNA, the CDR3 is TGTGCCAGCAGCCCGCGGACTGAAGCTTTCTTT. Translation gives CASSPRTEAFF.

The chain carries TRBV7-8 and TRBJ2-3, with D possibly matching TRBD2 (6 bases). The length of the CDR3 is 15 residues. Looked up from germline, CDR1 is SGHVS and CDR2 is FQNEAQ. Trimming took 2 bases from V and 5 from J, leaving 14 bases between them. The DNA of the CDR3 is TGTGCCAGCAGCTTAAGACTAGTGGTGGGAGATACGCAGTATTTT. Protein: CASSLRLVVGDTQYF.

The genes are TRBV4-2 and TRBJ2-1; 10 nucleotides match TRBD1. The J segment lost 6 bases and the V segment lost 1 base, leaving 3 bases of the junction unmatched. The CDR3 extends over 15 amino acids. The germline gives CDR1 LGHNA, CDR2 YNFKEQ. As DNA, the CDR3 is TGTGCCAGCAGCCAAGGGACAGGGGGAAGCAATGAGCAGTTCTTC. It specifies CASSQGTGGSNEQFF.